The source of this T cell receptor beta chain is a study of blood T cell repertoires in COVID-19. Study-wide background: COVID-19 samples collected from the United States, Italy and Spain covered acute and convalescent phases. From T cells, B-cell-depleted T cells, or PBMCs came the material, which was cDNA or gDNA.

This CDR3 has 14 residues. V dropped 6 bases and J dropped 7; count of bases not matched to a gene: 7. Germline lookup yields CDR1 WSHSY and CDR2 SAAADI. As processed by the authors: For nucleated cells, counts were estimated from reference gene primer amplification. Measured with immunoSEQ multiplex PCR; TCRdb has only the in-frame clones, and not every one. That table gives V, J and clone size, and the DNA gave D and trimming. This repertoire shows about 190,000 clones, around 84% found once; its top ten account for about 20%. The TCR was taken from a human donor in a cohort sampled during active COVID-19. The chain couples TRBV10-2 to TRBJ2-2; 8 positions match TRBD2. Sequencing used peripheral blood. CDR3 residues: CASRRAGGDGELFF. For the CDR3, the DNA is TGCGCCAGCAGGCGGGCGGGGGGCGACGGGGAGCTGTTTTTT.